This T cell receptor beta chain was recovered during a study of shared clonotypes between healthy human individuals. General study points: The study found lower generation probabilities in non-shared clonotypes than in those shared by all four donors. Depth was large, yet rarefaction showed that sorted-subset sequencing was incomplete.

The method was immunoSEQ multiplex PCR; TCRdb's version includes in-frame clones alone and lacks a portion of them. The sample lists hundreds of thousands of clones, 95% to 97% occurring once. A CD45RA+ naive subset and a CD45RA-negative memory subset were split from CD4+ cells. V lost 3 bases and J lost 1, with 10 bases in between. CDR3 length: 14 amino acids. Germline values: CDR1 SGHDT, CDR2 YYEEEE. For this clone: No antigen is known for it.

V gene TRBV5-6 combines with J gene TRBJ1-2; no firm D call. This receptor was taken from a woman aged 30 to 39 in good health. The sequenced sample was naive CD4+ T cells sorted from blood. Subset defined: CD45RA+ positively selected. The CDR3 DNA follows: TGTGCCAGCAGCTGGTCGACAAGTAACTATGGCTACACCTTC. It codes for CASSWSTSNYGYTF.